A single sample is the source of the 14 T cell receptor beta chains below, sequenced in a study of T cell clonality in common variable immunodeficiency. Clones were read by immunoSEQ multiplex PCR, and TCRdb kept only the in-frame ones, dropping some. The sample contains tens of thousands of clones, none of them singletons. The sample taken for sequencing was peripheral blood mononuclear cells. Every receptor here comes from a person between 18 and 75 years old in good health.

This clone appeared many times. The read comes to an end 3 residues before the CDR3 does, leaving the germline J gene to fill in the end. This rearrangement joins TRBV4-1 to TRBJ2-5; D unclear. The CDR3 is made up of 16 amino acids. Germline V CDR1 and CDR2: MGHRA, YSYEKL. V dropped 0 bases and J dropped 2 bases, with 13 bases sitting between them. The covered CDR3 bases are TGCGCCAGCAGCCAAGAGGTCAGCGCCTCTCAAGAGACC. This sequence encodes CASSQEVSASQET. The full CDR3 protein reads CASSQEVSASQETQYF.

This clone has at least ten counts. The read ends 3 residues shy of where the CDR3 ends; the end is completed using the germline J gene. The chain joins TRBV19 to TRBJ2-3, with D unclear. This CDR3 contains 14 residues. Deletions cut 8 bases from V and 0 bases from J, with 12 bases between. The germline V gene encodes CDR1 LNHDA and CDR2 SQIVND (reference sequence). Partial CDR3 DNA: TGTGCCAGTTCATTATCAGGTAGCACAGATACG. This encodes CASSLSGSTDT. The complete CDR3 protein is CASSLSGSTDTQYF.

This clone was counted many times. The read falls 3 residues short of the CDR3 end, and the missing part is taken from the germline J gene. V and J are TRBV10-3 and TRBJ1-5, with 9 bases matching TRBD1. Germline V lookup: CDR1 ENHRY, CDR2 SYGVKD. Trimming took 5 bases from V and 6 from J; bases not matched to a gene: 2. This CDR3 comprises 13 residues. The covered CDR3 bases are TGTGCCATCAGTAGGACAGGGGTTCAGCCC. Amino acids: CAISRTGVQP. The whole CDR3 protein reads CAISRTGVQPQHF.

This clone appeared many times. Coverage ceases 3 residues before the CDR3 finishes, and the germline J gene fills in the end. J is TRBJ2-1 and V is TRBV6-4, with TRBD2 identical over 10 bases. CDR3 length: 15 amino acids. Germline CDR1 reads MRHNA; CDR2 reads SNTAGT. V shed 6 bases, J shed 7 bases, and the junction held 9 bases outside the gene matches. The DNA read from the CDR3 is TGTGCCAGCAGCTTACTAGCGGGGAGTCGGAATGAG. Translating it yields CASSLLAGSRNE. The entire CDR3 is CASSLLAGSRNEQFF.

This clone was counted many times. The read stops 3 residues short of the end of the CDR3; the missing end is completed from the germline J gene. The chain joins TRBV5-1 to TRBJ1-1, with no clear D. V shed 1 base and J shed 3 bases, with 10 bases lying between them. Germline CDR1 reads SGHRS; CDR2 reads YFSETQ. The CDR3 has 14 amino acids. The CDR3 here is CASSLWIGHTEAFF. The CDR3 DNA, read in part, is TGCGCCAGCAGCTTGTGGATAGGGCACACTGAA.

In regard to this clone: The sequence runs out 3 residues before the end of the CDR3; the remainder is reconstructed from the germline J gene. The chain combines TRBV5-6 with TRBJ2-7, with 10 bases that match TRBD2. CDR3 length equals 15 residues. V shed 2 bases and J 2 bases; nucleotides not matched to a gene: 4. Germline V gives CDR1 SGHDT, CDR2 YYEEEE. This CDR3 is CASSFRAGGPYEQYF. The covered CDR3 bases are TGTGCCAGCAGCTTTAGAGCGGGGGGGCCCTACGAG.

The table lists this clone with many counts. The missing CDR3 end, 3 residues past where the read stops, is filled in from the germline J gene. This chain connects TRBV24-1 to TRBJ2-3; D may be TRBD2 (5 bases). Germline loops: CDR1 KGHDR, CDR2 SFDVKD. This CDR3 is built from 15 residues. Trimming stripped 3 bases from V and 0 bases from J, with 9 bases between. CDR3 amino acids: CATSDLDSSTDTQYF. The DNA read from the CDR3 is TGTGCCACCAGTGATCTGGACTCTAGCACAGATACG.

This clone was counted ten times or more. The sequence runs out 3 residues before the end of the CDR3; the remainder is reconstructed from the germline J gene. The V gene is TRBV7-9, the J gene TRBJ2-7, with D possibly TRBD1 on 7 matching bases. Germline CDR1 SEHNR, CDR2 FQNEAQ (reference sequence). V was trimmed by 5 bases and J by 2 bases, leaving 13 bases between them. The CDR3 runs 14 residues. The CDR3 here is CASSAGQTTYEQYF. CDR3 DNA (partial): TGTGCCAGCAGCGCGGGACAGACTACCTACGAG. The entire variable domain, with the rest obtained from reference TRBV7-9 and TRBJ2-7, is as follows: DTGVSQNPRHKITKRGQNVTFRCDPISEHNRLYWYRQTLGQGPEFLTYFQNEAQLEKSRLLSDRFSAERPKGSFSTLEIQRTEQGDSAMYLCASSAGQTTYEQYFGPGTRLTVT.

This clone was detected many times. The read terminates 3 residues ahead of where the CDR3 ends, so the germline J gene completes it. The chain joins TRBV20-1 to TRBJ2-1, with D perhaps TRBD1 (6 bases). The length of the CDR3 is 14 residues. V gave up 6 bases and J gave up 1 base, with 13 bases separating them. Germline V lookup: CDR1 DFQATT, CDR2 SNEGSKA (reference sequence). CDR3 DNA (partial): TGCAGTGCATCGGACAGACTATCCTACAATGAG. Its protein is CSASDRLSYNE. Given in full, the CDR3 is CSASDRLSYNEQFF.

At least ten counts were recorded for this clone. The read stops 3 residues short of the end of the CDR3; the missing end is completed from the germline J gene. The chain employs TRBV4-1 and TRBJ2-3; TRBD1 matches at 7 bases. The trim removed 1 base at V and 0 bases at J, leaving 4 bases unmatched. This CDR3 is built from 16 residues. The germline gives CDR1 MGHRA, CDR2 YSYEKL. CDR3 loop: CASSQGDSPSTDTQYF. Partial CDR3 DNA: TGCGCCAGCAGCCAAGGGGACAGCCCTAGCACAGATACG.

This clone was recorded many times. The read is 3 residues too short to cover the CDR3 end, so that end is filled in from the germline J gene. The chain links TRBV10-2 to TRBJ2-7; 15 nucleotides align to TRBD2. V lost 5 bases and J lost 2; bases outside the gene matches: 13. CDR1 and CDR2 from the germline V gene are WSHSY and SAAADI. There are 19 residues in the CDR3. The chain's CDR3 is CASSNPSGTSGRKTYEQYF. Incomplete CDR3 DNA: TGCGCCAGCAGTAACCCATCCGGGACTAGCGGGAGGAAAACCTACGAG.

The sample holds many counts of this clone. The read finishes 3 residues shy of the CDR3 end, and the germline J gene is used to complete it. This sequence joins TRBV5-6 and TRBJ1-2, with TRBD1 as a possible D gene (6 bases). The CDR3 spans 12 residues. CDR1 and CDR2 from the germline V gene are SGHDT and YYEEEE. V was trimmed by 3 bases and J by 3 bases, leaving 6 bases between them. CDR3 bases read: TGTGCCAGCAGCTCAGGGGACTATGGC. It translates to CASSSGDYG. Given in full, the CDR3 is CASSSGDYGYTF.

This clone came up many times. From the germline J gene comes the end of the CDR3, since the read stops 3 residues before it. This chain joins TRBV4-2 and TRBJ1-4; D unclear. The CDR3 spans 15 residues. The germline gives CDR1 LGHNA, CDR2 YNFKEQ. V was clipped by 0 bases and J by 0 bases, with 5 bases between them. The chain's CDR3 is CASSQERATNEKLFF. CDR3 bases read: TGTGCCAGCAGCCAAGAGAGGGCAACTAATGAAAAA.

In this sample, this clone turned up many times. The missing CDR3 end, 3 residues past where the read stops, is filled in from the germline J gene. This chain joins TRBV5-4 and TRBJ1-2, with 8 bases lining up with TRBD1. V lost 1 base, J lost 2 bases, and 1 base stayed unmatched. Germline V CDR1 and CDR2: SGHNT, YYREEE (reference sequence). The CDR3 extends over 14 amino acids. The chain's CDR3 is CASSLRQGNYGYTF. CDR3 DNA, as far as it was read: TGTGCCAGCAGCTTGAGACAGGGGAACTATGGC. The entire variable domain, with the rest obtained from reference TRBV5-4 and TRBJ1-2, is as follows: ETGVTQSPTHLIKTRGQQVTLRCSSQSGHNTVSWYQQALGQGPQFIFQYYREEENGRGNFPPRFSGLQFPNYSSELNVNALELDDSALYLCASSLRQGNYGYTFGSGTRLTVV.